The source of this T cell receptor beta chain is a study of shared clonotypes between healthy human individuals. Method: immunoSEQ multiplex PCR; TCRdb's copy keeps in-frame clones and lacks some. The sample has some 680,000 clones, 73% seen once. Concerning this clone: Its antigen is not known.

Study-wide results and caveats: A generally larger estimated richness was seen in naive subsets than in memory subsets.

Trimming cost V 7 bases and J 4 bases, with 7 bases left between them. The CDR3 runs to 11 residues. CDR1 and CDR2 (germline): LNHDA, SQIVND (reference sequence). The sequenced material came from memory CD4+ T cells sorted from blood. As to subset: CD45RA-negative fraction. The rearrangement uses TRBV19 and TRBJ2-5, with no clear D. This clonotype was sampled from a woman aged 25 to 39 in good health. The CDR3 DNA reads TGTGCCAGTACAGGTGGAGAGACCCAGTACTTC. This sequence encodes CASTGGETQYF.